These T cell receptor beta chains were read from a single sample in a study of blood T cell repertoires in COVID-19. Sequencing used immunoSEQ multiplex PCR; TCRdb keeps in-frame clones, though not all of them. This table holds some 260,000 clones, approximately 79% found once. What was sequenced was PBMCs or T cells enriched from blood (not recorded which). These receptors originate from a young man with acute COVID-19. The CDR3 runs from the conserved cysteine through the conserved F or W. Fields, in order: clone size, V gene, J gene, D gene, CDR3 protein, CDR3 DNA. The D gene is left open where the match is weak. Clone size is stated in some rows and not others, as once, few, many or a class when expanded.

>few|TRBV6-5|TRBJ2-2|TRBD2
CASRDLAGESGELFF
TGTGCCAGCAGGGACCTAGCGGGAGAATCCGGGGAGCTGTTTTTT
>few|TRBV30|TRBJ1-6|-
CAWKGQSSYNSPLHF
TGTGCCTGGAAAGGACAGAGCTCCTATAATTCACCCCTCCACTTT
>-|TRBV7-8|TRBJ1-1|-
CASSLRGGQMNTEAFF
TGTGCCAGCAGCCTTCGGGGGGGGCAGATGAACACTGAAGCTTTCTTT
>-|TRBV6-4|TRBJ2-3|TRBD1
CASSARDRSTDTQYF
TGTGCCAGCAGCGCCCGGGACAGGTCCACAGATACGCAGTATTTT
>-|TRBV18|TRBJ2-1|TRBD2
CASSFSGTSGANEQFF
TGTGCCAGCTCATTCTCCGGGACTAGCGGGGCCAATGAGCAGTTCTTC
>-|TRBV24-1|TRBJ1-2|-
CATSDREPPHYTF
TGTGCCACCAGTGATAGAGAGCCGCCCCACTACACCTTC
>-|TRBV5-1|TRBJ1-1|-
CASSLVQTEAFF
TGCGCCAGCAGCTTGGTGCAGACTGAAGCTTTCTTT
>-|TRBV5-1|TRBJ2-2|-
CASRPRGAGTGELFF
TGTGCCAGCAGACCCAGGGGGGCTGGCACCGGGGAGCTGTTTTTT
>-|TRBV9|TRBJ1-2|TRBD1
CASVGGGYGYTF
TGTGCCAGCGTAGGGGGCGGTTATGGCTACACCTTC
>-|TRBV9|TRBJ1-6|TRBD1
CASSGNRGVSPLHF
TGTGCCAGCAGCGGGAACAGGGGAGTCTCACCCCTCCACTTT
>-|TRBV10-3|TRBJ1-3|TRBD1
CAISRDRGNTIYF
TGTGCCATCAGTAGGGACAGGGGAAACACCATATATTTT
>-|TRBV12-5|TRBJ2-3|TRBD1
CASGLVNRGTDTQYF
TGTGCTAGTGGTTTGGTAAACAGGGGAACAGATACGCAGTATTTT
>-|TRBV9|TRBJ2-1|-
CASSVEGDYNEQFF
TGTGCCAGCAGCGTAGAAGGGGACTACAATGAGCAGTTCTTC
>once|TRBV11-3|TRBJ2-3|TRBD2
CASSSLMGSGSTDTQYF
TGTGCCAGCAGCTCACTGATGGGTAGCGGGAGCACAGATACGCAGTATTTT
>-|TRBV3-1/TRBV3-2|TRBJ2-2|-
CASSQQLPGVVNTGELFF
TGTGCCAGCAGCCAGCAGCTCCCGGGGGTTGTGAACACCGGGGAGCTGTTTTTT
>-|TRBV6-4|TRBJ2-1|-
CASSQSSGSTHHNEQFF
TGTGCCAGCAGCCAATCGTCCGGGTCGACCCATCACAATGAGCAGTTCTTC
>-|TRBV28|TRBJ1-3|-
CASSSRGNTIYF
TGTGCCAGCAGCTCCCGGGGAAACACCATATATTTT
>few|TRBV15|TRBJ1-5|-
CATSRAQSGQPQHF
TGTGCCACCAGCAGGGCACAGTCCGGACAGCCCCAGCATTTT
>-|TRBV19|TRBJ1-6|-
CASSIATGNSPLHF
TGTGCCAGTAGTATAGCAACGGGTAATTCACCCCTCCACTTT
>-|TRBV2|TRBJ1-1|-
CASSELRGRNTEAFF
TGTGCCAGCAGTGAACTCAGGGGTCGGAACACTGAAGCTTTCTTT
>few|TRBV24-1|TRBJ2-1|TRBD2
CATSDLRTSLSEQFF
TGTGCCACCAGTGATCTTCGGACTAGCCTCAGTGAGCAGTTCTTC
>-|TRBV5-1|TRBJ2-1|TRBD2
CASRVGLETYNEQFF
TGCGCCAGCAGGGTGGGACTAGAAACCTACAATGAGCAGTTCTTC
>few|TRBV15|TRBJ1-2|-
CATSRGGDGGYGYTF
TGTGCCACCAGCAGGGGAGGGGACGGCGGCTATGGCTACACCTTC
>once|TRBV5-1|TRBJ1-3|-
CASSLAAGGSINTIYF
TGCGCCAGCAGCTTGGCCGCCGGGGGATCGATAAACACCATATATTTT
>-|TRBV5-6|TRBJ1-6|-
CASSLEGIYNSPLHF
TGTGCCAGCAGCTTAGAGGGCATCTATAATTCACCCCTCCACTTT
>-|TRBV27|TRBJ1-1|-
CASRRQNMNTEAFF
TGTGCCAGCAGAAGACAGAATATGAACACTGAAGCTTTCTTT
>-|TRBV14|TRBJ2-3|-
CASGGNRNTDTQYF
TGTGCCAGCGGGGGCAACAGAAACACAGATACGCAGTATTTT
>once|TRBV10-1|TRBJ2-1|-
CASSDPIEGQFF
TGCGCCAGCAGTGACCCTATAGAGGGGCAGTTCTTC
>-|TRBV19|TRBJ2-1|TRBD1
CASNPGQGARYEQFF
TGTGCCAGTAACCCGGGACAGGGAGCCCGATATGAGCAGTTCTTC
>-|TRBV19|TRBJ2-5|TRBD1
CASTSGQGQETQYF
TGTGCCAGCACTTCGGGACAGGGTCAAGAGACCCAGTACTTC
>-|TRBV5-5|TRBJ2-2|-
CASSFSPRLNTGELFF
TGTGCCAGCAGCTTCAGTCCGCGACTGAACACCGGGGAGCTGTTTTTT
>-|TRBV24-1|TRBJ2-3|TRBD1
CATSDMAKGTGVSDTQYF
TGTGCCACCAGTGACATGGCGAAGGGGACAGGGGTTTCAGATACGCAGTATTTT
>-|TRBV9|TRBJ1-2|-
CASSAGQTGIYGYTF
TGTGCCAGCAGCGCCGGCCAAACAGGGATCTATGGCTACACCTTC
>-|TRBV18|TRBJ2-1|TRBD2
CASSRVLAEYNEQFF
TGTGCCAGCTCACGAGTTCTAGCGGAGTACAATGAGCAGTTCTTC
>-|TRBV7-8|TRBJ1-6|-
CASSLKGQISPLHF
TGTGCCAGCAGCTTAAAGGGGCAAATTTCACCCCTCCACTTT
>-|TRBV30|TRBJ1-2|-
CAWETDHGGYTF
TGTGCCTGGGAGACAGACCACGGCGGCTACACCTTC
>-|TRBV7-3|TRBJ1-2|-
CASSPRGQLAYGYTF
TGTGCCAGCAGCCCTCGTGGACAGTTGGCGTATGGCTACACCTTC
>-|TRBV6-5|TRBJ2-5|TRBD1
CASSSPRGTQETQYF
TGTGCCAGCAGCTCCCCCAGGGGGACCCAAGAGACCCAGTACTTC
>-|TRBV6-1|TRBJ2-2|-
CASSDRGTGELFF
TGTGCCAGCAGTGACCGGGGTACCGGGGAGCTGTTTTTT
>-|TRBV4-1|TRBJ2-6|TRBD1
CASSQDRSGTGAGGANVLTF
TGCGCCAGCAGCCAAGATCGATCCGGGACAGGGGCTGGTGGGGCCAACGTCCTGACTTTC
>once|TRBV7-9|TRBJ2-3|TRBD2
CASSSLAEKGDTQYF
TGTGCCAGCAGCTCACTAGCGGAGAAAGGGGATACGCAGTATTTT
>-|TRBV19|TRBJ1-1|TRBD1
CASSRGQLNTEAFF
TGTGCCAGTAGCAGGGGACAGCTGAACACTGAAGCTTTCTTT